This section outlines one T cell receptor beta chain sequence together with its context. Its antigen remains unidentified. Base qualities are not provided; no much larger clone lies one nucleotide away. This specimen comes from a study of OX40 agonist ivuxolimab in advanced cancers. Turning to the overall study: Ivuxolimab was a fully human IgG2 agonistic monoclonal antibody targeting the costimulatory receptor OX40 (CD134). Intravenous ivuxolimab was administered to patients every 2 weeks at six dose levels: 0.01, 0.1, 0.3, 1.5, 3 and 10 mg/kg. Of the 50 to 55 patients in dose escalation, 19 had hepatocellular carcinoma, some 15 had melanoma, 9 had renal cell carcinoma and 9 had head and neck cancer. The dose-escalation cohort was roughly 87% male with a mean age of approximately 60 years, ranging from roughly 20 to 85. Prior anti-PD-1, anti-PD-L1 or anti-CTLA-4 therapy was permitted, and checkpoint inhibitors had been received by 40% to 50% of dose-escalation patients. Partial responses occurred in three dose-escalation patients: two with cutaneous melanoma and one with hepatocellular carcinoma. The purpose of peripheral TCRbeta sequencing was to test whether ivuxolimab changed TCR sequence diversity and led to clonal T-cell expansion. The paper covers the monotherapy dose-escalation part of the phase I ivuxolimab trial, which included N ≈ 50 patients.

The research as a whole found: Low levels of normalized T-cell clonal expansion were also seen in some patients who did not respond. After ivuxolimab, more expanded clones were found on average in CD8+ T cells than in CD4+ T cells. Clonal expansion of both CD4+ and CD8+ blood T cells was observed from baseline to week 6 at doses 0.1 to 3.0 mg/kg. Antigen specificity was not determined for the clonally expanded peripheral T cells. In partial responders in the 0.1-3.0 mg/kg groups, normalized peripheral clonal expansion was found to be among the lowest, especially among CD8+ T cells.

The trial excluded patients who had a history of autoimmune disease or were on systemic immunosuppression. Peripheral blood for TCR sequencing was collected from all dose cohorts at baseline, on cycle 4 day 1, and on cycle 7 day 1. Samples came from an open-label, multicenter, first-in-human phase I dose-escalation trial of ivuxolimab. Adults with locally advanced or metastatic head and neck squamous cell, hepatocellular, melanoma or renal cell carcinoma were enrolled in the trial. Before TCR sequencing, CD4+ T cells and CD8+ T cells from peripheral blood were sorted into separate populations. Genomic DNA was extracted from sorted cells for sequencing of the TCRbeta CDR3 region. The immunoSEQ Assay was used for sequencing of TCRbeta CDR3 regions. In TCRdb, the immuneACCESS table is reduced to in-frame sequences with V and J assigned. These tables do not hold every clone; where another copy was compared, an unresolved V gene accounts for under half, and the others remain unexplained. The table for this sample lists 50,000 to 65,000 clones; around 82% of them were counted only once. The ten largest clones represent around 3.6% of the sample.

CDR1 and CDR2 are drawn from the germline V gene: SGHRS, YFSETQ. V drops 2 bases and J drops 4 bases, leaving 12 bases in between. The CDR3 runs 15 amino acids, cysteine and phenylalanine included. Only the CDR3 portion is preserved as DNA: 45 bases, with reading frame beginning at the first base. In this chain, TRBV5-1 is recombined with TRBJ2-2; the D gene is perhaps TRBD1, on 5 matching bases. Sequenced material: CD4+ or CD8+ T cells sorted from blood, taken in a trial of the OX40 agonist ivuxolimab. This sequence was found in an adult with an advanced solid tumor such as melanoma, head and neck, liver or kidney cancer. The DNA reads TGCGCCAGCAGCTTTGGCGACAGATCCACCGGGGAGCTGTTTTTT. This translates into CASSFGDRSTGELFF.